This entry features one T cell receptor beta chain sequence. The data are from a study of blood T cell repertoires in COVID-19. V lost 3 bases and J 4 bases, leaving 12 bases between the germline ends. The V gene's germline CDR1 is ENHRY and CDR2 SYGVKD. CDR3 length: 14 residues. Recruitment covered about 26 US areas and drew participants whose ages spanned about 18 to 89 years. Sequenced by immunoSEQ multiplex PCR; TCRdb stores in-frame clones only, minus some. The sample holds 270,000 or so clones, approximately 90% seen once. The chain recombines TRBV10-3 with TRBJ1-2; D not resolved. The source of this sequence is a woman in her forties with acute COVID-19. Sequences were obtained from PBMCs or T cells enriched from blood (not recorded which). In DNA form, the CDR3 reads TGTGCCATCAGTGAACTGTCACAGATCTATGGCTACACCTTC. Encoded protein: CAISELSQIYGYTF.